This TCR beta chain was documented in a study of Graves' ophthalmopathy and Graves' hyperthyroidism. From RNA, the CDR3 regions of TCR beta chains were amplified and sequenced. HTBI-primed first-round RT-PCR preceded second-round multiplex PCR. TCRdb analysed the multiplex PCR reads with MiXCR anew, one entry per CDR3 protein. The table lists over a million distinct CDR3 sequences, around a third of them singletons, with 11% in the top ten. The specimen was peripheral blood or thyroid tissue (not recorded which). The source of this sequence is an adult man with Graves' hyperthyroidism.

This CDR3 is CAISEGRANYGYTF. The CDR3 DNA reads as TGTGCCATCAGTGAGGGGAGAGCTAACTATGGCTACACCTTC. The V gene is TRBV10-3, the J gene TRBJ1-2; D is unclear. The germline V gene has CDR1 ENHRY and CDR2 SYGVKD. This CDR3 has 14 residues. Trimming removed 2 bases at V and 0 bases at J, with 7 bases between.